A selection of T cell receptor beta chains follows, all from one sample in a study of shared clonotypes between healthy human individuals. Generated by immunoSEQ multiplex PCR, the TCRdb table keeps only in-frame clones and is missing some. This repertoire shows 630,000 or so clones, roughly 98% found once; its top ten account for approximately 0.33%. Sequenced material: naive CD8+ T cells sorted from blood. The receptors come from a man younger than 45 in good health. CDR3s include the opening cysteine and the closing phenylalanine or tryptophan. D genes are given only for firm matches. Size is omitted from some rows. Given values are once, few, many or a class for expanded clones.

>TRBV19|TRBD1|TRBJ1-5|-|16
CASKHAGGESNQPQHF
TGTGCCAGTAAACACGCAGGGGGAGAAAGCAATCAGCCCCAGCATTTT
>TRBV2|TRBD2|TRBJ2-7|once|15
CATLDGLAGGREQYF
TGTGCCACCCTCGATGGATTAGCGGGAGGGCGCGAGCAGTACTTC
>TRBV7-9|-|TRBJ1-4|-|13
CASSLADDVKLFF
TGTGCCAGCAGCTTAGCGGACGACGTGAAACTGTTTTTT
>TRBV11-2|-|TRBJ1-1|-|15
CASSPWDGVRTEAFF
TGTGCCAGCAGCCCATGGGATGGGGTTAGGACTGAAGCTTTCTTT
>TRBV5-6|-|TRBJ1-5|-|15
CASSLVRDSNQPQHF
TGTGCCAGCAGCTTGGTAAGGGATAGCAATCAGCCCCAGCATTTT
>TRBV6-1|TRBD1|TRBJ2-7|-|11
CASRTGYEQYF
TGTGCCAGCCGGACAGGCTACGAGCAGTACTTC
>TRBV7-3|TRBD2|TRBJ2-7|once|14
CASSRLAPMDEQYF
TGTGCCAGCAGCCGACTAGCCCCCATGGACGAGCAGTACTTC
>TRBV29-1|TRBD1|TRBJ2-5|-|12
CSGQGDEETQYF
TGCAGCGGACAGGGGGATGAGGAGACCCAGTACTTC
>TRBV5-4|-|TRBJ2-2|-|16
CASSPSTVTVTGELFF
TGTGCCAGCAGCCCCTCCACTGTCACGGTCACCGGGGAGCTGTTTTTT
>TRBV7-7|-|TRBJ2-1|-|17
CASAKVPGASGYNEQFF
TGTGCTAGCGCAAAAGTACCGGGGGCTAGCGGCTACAATGAGCAGTTCTTC
>TRBV29-1|-|TRBJ2-7|-|15
CSVEALVDSGKEQYF
TGCAGCGTTGAAGCACTTGTTGACAGTGGCAAGGAGCAGTACTTC
>TRBV11-1|TRBD1|TRBJ2-2|-|15
CASSFGTGGTGELFF
TGTGCCAGCAGCTTCGGGACAGGGGGCACCGGGGAGCTGTTTTTT
>TRBV7-9|TRBD2|TRBJ2-1|-|15
CASSLLAGARDEQFF
TGTGCCAGCAGCTTACTAGCGGGAGCTAGAGATGAGCAGTTCTTC
>TRBV5-5|TRBD1|TRBJ2-7|-|16
CASSLVVWDRDNEQYF
TGTGCCAGCAGCTTGGTAGTATGGGACAGGGATAACGAGCAGTACTTC
>TRBV27|-|TRBJ2-5|-|16
CASSLAGGGPAETQYF
TGTGCCAGCAGTCTCGCTGGGGGCGGGCCCGCGGAGACCCAGTACTTC
>TRBV28|-|TRBJ2-5|-|13
CASSLTSSETQYF
TGTGCCAGCAGTTTGACTAGTTCGGAGACCCAGTACTTC
>TRBV15|-|TRBJ2-7|-|14
CATSRLMSSYEQYF
TGTGCCACCAGCAGGTTAATGAGCTCCTACGAGCAGTACTTC
>TRBV28|-|TRBJ2-1|-|14
CASSLGVSYNEQFF
TGTGCCAGCAGTTTGGGCGTCTCCTACAATGAGCAGTTCTTC
>TRBV5-1|TRBD1|TRBJ2-1|-|16
CASSLNRDRGLNEQFF
TGCGCCAGCAGCTTAAACCGGGACAGGGGACTCAATGAGCAGTTCTTC
>TRBV27|-|TRBJ1-1|-|15
CASSSGAGWDTEAFF
TGTGCCAGCAGTTCCGGGGCGGGCTGGGACACTGAAGCTTTCTTT
>TRBV7-9|-|TRBJ2-2|-|13
CASSLGMGGELFF
TGTGCCAGCAGCTTAGGAATGGGCGGGGAGCTGTTTTTT
>TRBV7-9|-|TRBJ2-1|-|17
CASSFWVGDVSYNEQFF
TGTGCCAGCAGCTTCTGGGTAGGGGATGTCTCCTACAATGAGCAGTTCTTC